Listed below are T cell receptor beta chains from one sample, sequenced in a study of blood T cells in healthy people across ages. TCRdb re-called the 5' RACE reads with MiXCR, one entry per CDR3 protein. The data show about 400,000 distinct CDR3 sequences, about 49% seen once. Sequenced material: blood. The receptor set was obtained from a man in his sixties in good health. CDR3s include the opening cysteine and the closing phenylalanine or tryptophan. D genes are given only for firm matches. The size entry is marked missing in some rows and otherwise reads once, few, many or a size class.

size	V	D	J	CDR3	DNA
few	TRBV12-3/TRBV12-4	-	TRBJ1-3	CASSRVVTGNTIYF	TGTGCCAGCAGCCGGGTAGTAACTGGAAACACCATATATTTT
-	TRBV5-1	-	TRBJ2-3	CASTTGTGGTDTQYF	TGCGCCAGCACCACCGGAACGGGAGGCACAGATACGCAGTATTTT
-	TRBV7-2	-	TRBJ1-5	CASSLDVSQPQHF	TGTGCCAGCAGCTTAGACGTTTCTCAGCCCCAGCATTTT
many	TRBV10-1	-	TRBJ2-3	CASSERSTDTQYF	TGCGCCAGCAGTGAGAGGAGCACAGATACGCAGTATTTT
-	TRBV30	TRBD1	TRBJ2-6	CAWSAWGTGLAGANVLTF	TGTGCCTGGAGCGCCTGGGGGACAGGGTTGGCTGGGGCCAACGTCCTGACTTTC
-	TRBV7-2	-	TRBJ2-3	CASTTRAGLGDTQYF	TGTGCCAGCACCACAAGGGCAGGGCTGGGAGATACGCAGTATTTT
-	TRBV5-1	-	TRBJ1-1	CASSIPGYTEAFF	TGCGCCAGCAGCATTCCGGGTTACACTGAAGCTTTCTTT
few	TRBV28	-	TRBJ2-3	CASSQGGLADTQYF	TGTGCCAGCAGCCAGGGGGGATTGGCAGATACGCAGTATTTT
few	TRBV6-5	TRBD1	TRBJ2-3	CASRLQGAGTDTQYF	TGTGCCAGCAGACTACAGGGGGCTGGAACAGATACGCAGTATTTT
-	TRBV28	-	TRBJ2-1	CASVTGSYNEQFF	TGTGCCAGCGTGACAGGTTCCTACAATGAGCAGTTCTTC
many	TRBV29-1	TRBD1	TRBJ2-3	CSARQGASSTDTQYF	TGCAGCGCGCGACAGGGGGCGTCCAGCACAGATACGCAGTATTTT
-	TRBV7-2	-	TRBJ2-3	CASSPTRTNTDTQYF	TGTGCCAGCAGTCCAACCCGGACTAACACAGATACGCAGTATTTT
-	TRBV14	-	TRBJ2-3	CASSQVGLGTQYF	TGTGCCAGCAGCCAAGTAGGCTTAGGCACGCAGTATTTT